The 9 T cell receptor beta chains below were found in one sample sequenced in a study of T cells in Graves' hyperthyroidism and ophthalmopathy. RNA transcripts yielded amplified TCR beta CDR3 regions. HTBI primers were used for first-round RT-PCR of the TCR CDR3. Via MiXCR, TCRdb re-called the multiplex PCR reads, giving one row per CDR3 protein. The profile shows some 92,000 distinct CDR3 sequences, 40% of them singletons. Material for sequencing was peripheral blood or thyroid tissue (not recorded which). Source of these receptors: a woman in her 30s with Graves' hyperthyroidism.

In its sample, this clonotype was seen once. The chain combines TRBV7-2 with TRBJ2-3, with D perhaps matching TRBD1 or TRBD2 (7 bases each). Germline-derived CDR1 and CDR2 are SGHTA and FQGNSA. The CDR3 spans 13 residues. Trimming removed 5 bases at V and 13 bases at J, with 19 bases between. CDR3 protein: CASSLGQRETEYF. In DNA form, the CDR3 reads TGTGCCAGCAGCCTGGGACAGCGGGAAACGGAGTATTTT.

This clonotype showed up just once. The rearrangement links TRBV28 to TRBJ2-7; D unclear. The CDR3 covers 13 residues. CDR1 and CDR2 from the germline V gene are MDHEN and SYDVKM. The V and J ends lost 5 bases and 3 bases respectively, with 11 bases between them. The chain's CDR3 is CASSLDGDYEQYF. The CDR3 DNA follows: TGTGCCAGCAGTCTGGACGGCGACTACGAGCAGTACTTC.

This clonotype was recorded once. The missing conserved phenylalanine or tryptophan at the end of this CDR3 makes a read error likely. The rearrangement links TRBV28 to TRBJ1-2; the D is unclear. V lost 6 bases and J 4 bases, leaving 12 bases between the germline ends. There are 13 residues in the CDR3. Germline V CDR1 and CDR2: MDHEN, SYDVKM. CDR3 protein: CASRGSNVYGYTS. CDR3 coding DNA: TGTGCCAGCAGAGGGAGTAATGTCTATGGCTACACCTCC.

This clonotype was recorded at least ten times. This chain links TRBV7-9 with TRBJ1-4, with TRBD1 as a possible D gene (5 bases). This CDR3 comprises 15 residues. Germline V gene lookup returns CDR1 SEHNR and CDR2 FQNEAQ (reference sequence). V gave up 5 bases and J gave up 5 bases, with 15 bases separating them. CDR3 DNA: TGTGCCAGCAGCCAGATTGATGGGGCCAATGAAAAACTGTTTTTT. Its translation: CASSQIDGANEKLFF.

This clonotype was detected many times. The rearrangement uses TRBV5-1 and TRBJ1-1, with D maybe TRBD1 (5 bases). V shed 0 bases and J shed 4 bases, with 13 bases lying between them. CDR3 length: 15 amino acids. Germline CDR1 is SGHRS and CDR2 is YFSETQ. DNA of the CDR3: TGCGCCAGCAGCTTGGGTTCGCAGGGAGGCACTGAAGCTTTCTTT. It encodes CASSLGSQGGTEAFF.

This clonotype was recorded at least ten times. This chain links TRBV28 with TRBJ2-5; D is undetermined. Germline V gene sequence: CDR1 MDHEN, CDR2 SYDVKM. This CDR3 is 13 amino acids long. V dropped 6 bases and J dropped 3 bases, with 11 bases sitting between them. The CDR3 is CASSQPPKETQYF. The DNA of the CDR3 is TGTGCCAGCAGCCAACCGCCCAAAGAGACCCAGTACTTC.

This chain uses TRBV27 with TRBJ1-4, with TRBD1 identical over 7 bases. Germline assignment: CDR1 MNHEY and CDR2 SMNVEV (reference sequence). V was pared by 5 bases and J by 8 bases, with 8 bases of the junction left unmatched. The CDR3 is 14 residues long. In DNA form, the CDR3 reads TGTGCCAGCAGTCAGACAGGGTGGCAGGAAAAACTGTTTTTT. Protein: CASSQTGWQEKLFF.

Many counts were recorded for this clonotype. The rearrangement uses TRBV15 and TRBJ2-2, with D possibly matching TRBD1 (6 bases). CDR1 LNHNV and CDR2 YYDKDF come from the germline V gene (reference sequence). Trimming took off 3 bases at V and 1 base at J, with 9 bases between the two ends. This CDR3 is built from 15 residues. The CDR3 loop is CATSSPRGNTGELFF. DNA of the CDR3: TGTGCCACCAGCAGCCCCAGGGGGAACACCGGGGAGCTGTTTTTT.

The rearrangement links TRBV14 to TRBJ1-1; the D gene is possibly TRBD1 (5 bases). CDR1 SGHDN and CDR2 FVKESK come from the germline V gene. CDR3 length: 14 residues. V was trimmed by 4 bases and J by 4 bases, leaving 13 bases between them. The CDR3 sequence is CASSRVGGFTEAFF. CDR3 nucleotides: TGTGCCAGCAGCCGTGTGGGGGGTTTCACTGAAGCTTTCTTT.